The rows below give T cell receptor beta chains drawn from one sample of a study of CD8 T cells in Susac syndrome. TCRdb re-called the immunoSEQ multiplex PCR reads with MiXCR, one entry per CDR3 protein. The sample lists approximately 120,000 distinct CDR3 sequences; roughly 89% were seen once. The sequenced sample was CD8+ T cells from PBMCs. The receptors shown here come from a human donor with multiple sclerosis. The CDR3 runs from the conserved cysteine through the conserved F or W. D genes are given only for firm matches. Size is omitted from some rows. Given values are once, few, many or a class for expanded clones.

cdr3_aa cdr3_nt j_call d_call v_call clone_size
CASSPSGPIDGYTF TGTGCCAGCAGTCCTTCGGGACCCATTGATGGCTACACCTTC TRBJ1-2 NA TRBV6-5 NA
CASTSLAGPYEQYF TGTGCCAGCACTTCCCTAGCGGGACCCTACGAGCAGTACTTC TRBJ2-7 TRBD2 TRBV27 NA
CASSEAWGVGYTF TGCGCCAGCAGTGAGGCATGGGGGGTTGGCTACACCTTC TRBJ1-2 NA TRBV10-2 NA
CASSQDWEGGLRNEQFF TGCGCCAGCAGCCAAGATTGGGAGGGAGGGCTAAGGAATGAGCAGTTCTTC TRBJ2-1 TRBD2 TRBV4-1 NA
CASSLQGLTDTQYF TGTGCCAGCAGCCTCCAAGGGTTGACAGATACGCAGTATTTT TRBJ2-3 NA TRBV7-6 NA
CASSVGGASEAFF TGTGCCAGCAGTGTGGGTGGGGCGTCTGAAGCTTTCTTT TRBJ1-1 NA TRBV25-1 NA
CASSPLWLGQREGLDEQFF TGTGCCAGCAGTCCCCTGTGGCTGGGCCAGCGGGAGGGCCTAGATGAGCAGTTCTTC TRBJ2-1 TRBD2 TRBV25-1 NA
CASSVGSSGRGSTGELFF TGTGCCAGCAGCGTAGGGTCTAGCGGGAGGGGGAGCACCGGGGAGCTGTTTTTT TRBJ2-2 TRBD2 TRBV9 NA
CATSPGGGQPQHF TGTGCCACCAGTCCTGGCGGGGGACAGCCCCAGCATTTT TRBJ1-5 NA TRBV24-1 NA
CASSLVHQPTGELFF TGTGCCAGCAGCTTAGTCCATCAGCCGACCGGGGAGCTGTTTTTT TRBJ2-2 NA TRBV7-3 NA
CASSLGPGSNQPQHF TGTGCCAGCAGTTTAGGGCCAGGGAGCAATCAGCCCCAGCATTTT TRBJ1-5 NA TRBV27 few
CASSSGLGREVQFF TGTGCCAGCAGTTCCGGCTTGGGGCGGGAGGTACAGTTCTTC TRBJ2-1 TRBD2 TRBV6-6 NA
CASSQYYGYTF TGTGCCAGCAGCCAGTACTATGGCTACACCTTC TRBJ1-2 NA TRBV3-1 NA
CASSKGGRRGRHTF TGTGCCAGCAGCAAAGGTGGCAGAAGGGGGAGGCACACCTTC TRBJ1-2 NA TRBV21-1 once
CASSHWEWERPGELFF TGCGCCAGCAGCCATTGGGAGTGGGAGCGGCCCGGGGAGCTGTTTTTT TRBJ2-2 NA TRBV4-1 NA
CASSLEGTSGNEQFF TGTGCCAGCAGCTTAGAGGGGACTAGCGGGAATGAGCAGTTCTTC TRBJ2-1 TRBD2 TRBV11-2 NA